This is a list of T cell receptor beta chains from one sample in a study of OX40 agonist ivuxolimab in advanced cancers. The protocol was immunoSEQ multiplex PCR, while the TCRdb copy is restricted to in-frame clones and leaves out a portion. This table has approximately 98,000 clones, 75% to 95% appearing once. The specimen was CD4+ or CD8+ T cells sorted from blood, collected in a trial of the OX40 agonist ivuxolimab. All receptors derive from an adult with an advanced solid tumor such as melanoma, head and neck, liver or kidney cancer. The CDR3 runs from the conserved cysteine through the conserved F or W. The order of the fields is J gene, V gene, CDR3 length, CDR3 protein.

TRBJ2-7 TRBV5-1 15 CASSSGLAGSYEQYF
TRBJ2-3 TRBV10-3 13 CAITERVTDTQYF
TRBJ1-6 TRBV6-5 15 CASSYSTLGASPLHF
TRBJ2-7 TRBV5-4 14 CASSLDMFSYEQYF
TRBJ1-2 TRBV19 12 CASTMGGGGYTF
TRBJ2-1 TRBV9 17 CASSVGSGGAAYNEQFF
TRBJ2-7 TRBV5-4 15 CASSLRGTSAYEQYF
TRBJ1-4 TRBV2 16 CASSEYLRGRVEKLFF
TRBJ2-1 TRBV7-7 14 CASSLAVPGGEQFF
TRBJ2-7 TRBV6-1 14 CASILSVFRNEQYF
TRBJ2-1 TRBV5-1 15 CASSSTPGSYNEQFF
TRBJ2-2 TRBV19 18 CASSIGSSGGRNTGELFF
TRBJ1-4 TRBV7-8 16 CASSQTGGEINEKLFF
TRBJ2-1 TRBV5-1 15 CASSLGGGPYNEQFF
TRBJ2-7 TRBV30 13 CAWSEGNGYEQYF
TRBJ2-5 TRBV10-3 13 CAITKDRQETQYF
TRBJ2-1 TRBV5-6 16 CASSLFGLAGGNEQFF
TRBJ1-1 TRBV6-6 13 CASSYTGGTEAFF
TRBJ1-6 TRBV14 15 CASSPSGGYNSPLHF
TRBJ2-1 TRBV6-5 14 CASSPTGIVNEQFF
TRBJ1-1 TRBV30 11 CAWRSFTEAFF
TRBJ2-2 TRBV7-3 17 CASSLRGAGEGTGELFF
TRBJ2-5 TRBV7-8 17 CASSLAVGGGAQETQYF
TRBJ1-2 TRBV5-4 15 CASSLRGAGSYGYTF
TRBJ1-2 TRBV20-1 11 CSAQEGAGYTF
TRBJ1-2 TRBV30 13 CAGRDRGIVGYTF
TRBJ2-7 TRBV15 13 CATSRGIDYEQYF
TRBJ2-7 TRBV25-1 15 CASSGHRDNSYEQYF
TRBJ2-6 TRBV19 15 CASSVLGAGANVLTF
TRBJ2-1 TRBV19 15 CASTMGQGSYNEQFF
TRBJ1-5 TRBV18 15 CASSPVRAEDQPQHF
TRBJ1-1 TRBV6-5 15 CASSYSGGLRTEAFF
TRBJ2-1 TRBV27 16 CASSRPSPQGKNEQFF
TRBJ2-7 TRBV7-9 14 CASSLGTSGREQYF
TRBJ1-1 TRBV5-1 13 CASRDGPNTEAFF
TRBJ1-3 TRBV30 14 CAWSLGTSGNTIYF
TRBJ2-7 TRBV10-3 11 CAISVGEEQYF
TRBJ2-2 TRBV5-4 14 CASSPGGVTGELFF
TRBJ1-2 TRBV11-2 16 CASSNLTGTGPYGYTF
TRBJ2-1 TRBV30 15 CAWGEGSGSYNEQFF
TRBJ1-2 TRBV6-6 13 CASSDRGNYGYTF
TRBJ2-5 TRBV19 14 CASSSVDGQETQYF